The sample holds a few counts of the clone carrying this TCR beta chain. Its antigen is still unknown. The sequenced template was cDNA made from the entire isolated RNA. Some clones are missing from TCRdb's copy, which holds only in-frame ones; the method was immunoSEQ multiplex PCR. The data show 500,000 to 850,000 clones, about 14% seen once. CDR1 SGHRS and CDR2 YFSETQ come from the germline V gene. The CDR3 contains 15 residues. V lost 0 bases and J 7 bases, leaving 17 bases between the germline ends. This record comes from a study of beta chain features in type 1 diabetes. Overall study results and limits: Any PCR bias toward short templates would affect both groups alike. For Type 1 diabetes patients, all four CD4+ subsets carried TCRB CDR3s that were moderately but significantly shorter.

The TCR comes from a man younger than 35 with type 1 diabetes. The chain carries TRBV5-1 and TRBJ2-7, with D possibly called TRBD1 or TRBD2 (5 bases each). The sequencing sample was made of naive CD4+ T cells from blood. CDR3 protein: CASSLEGTTFGEQYF. The CDR3 DNA follows: TGCGCCAGCAGCTTGGAAGGGACGACCTTTGGGGAGCAGTACTTC.